A few counts support the clone carrying this T cell receptor (beta chain). Its antigen is undetermined. V was clipped by 3 bases and J by 6 bases, with 10 bases between them. Germline V lookup: CDR1 MDHEN, CDR2 SYDVKM. The CDR3 extends over 13 amino acids. The TCR beta cDNA libraries contained unique molecular identifiers. The authors obtained 500,000 or so cDNA molecules from roughly 1 to 10 million T cells. TCRdb passed the PCR reads through MiXCR, listing each CDR3 protein once. The sample lists roughly 730,000 distinct CDR3 sequences, roughly 27% seen once, with 0.55% to 0.65% in the top ten. The data were obtained in a study of post-analysis software for immune sequencing data. As for the study in general: Progressive-relapsing, secondary progressive and relapsing-remitting multiple sclerosis were among the disease courses included.

Study results and caveats: Multiple sclerosis patients had significantly lower normalized Chao1 diversity than controls. With F measure, samples from one preparation batch clustered together strongly. When patients were compared with controls, about 5 TRBV segments were more frequent, TRBV5-6, TRBV5-1 and TRBV20-1 among them.

Source material: blood. J is TRBJ2-3 and V is TRBV28, with TRBD2 as a possible D gene (5 bases). The receptor comes from a girl aged 10 to 17 with multiple sclerosis. The DNA of the CDR3 is TGTGCCAGCAGTTTTCGGGGTTGGGATACGCAGTATTTT. It translates to CASSFRGWDTQYF.